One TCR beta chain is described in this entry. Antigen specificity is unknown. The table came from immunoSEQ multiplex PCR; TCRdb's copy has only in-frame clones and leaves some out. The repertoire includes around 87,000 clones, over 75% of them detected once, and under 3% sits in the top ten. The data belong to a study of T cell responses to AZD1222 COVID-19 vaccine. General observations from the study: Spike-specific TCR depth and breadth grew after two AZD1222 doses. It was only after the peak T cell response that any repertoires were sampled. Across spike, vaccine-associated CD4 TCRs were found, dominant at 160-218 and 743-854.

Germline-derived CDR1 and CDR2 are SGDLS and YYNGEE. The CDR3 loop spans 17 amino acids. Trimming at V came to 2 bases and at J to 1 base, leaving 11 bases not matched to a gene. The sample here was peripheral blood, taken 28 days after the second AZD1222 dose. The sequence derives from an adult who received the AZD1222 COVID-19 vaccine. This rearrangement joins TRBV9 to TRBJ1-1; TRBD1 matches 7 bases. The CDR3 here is CASSVKTRGGENTEAFF. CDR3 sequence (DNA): TGTGCCAGCAGCGTTAAGACTAGAGGGGGCGAGAACACTGAAGCTTTCTTT.